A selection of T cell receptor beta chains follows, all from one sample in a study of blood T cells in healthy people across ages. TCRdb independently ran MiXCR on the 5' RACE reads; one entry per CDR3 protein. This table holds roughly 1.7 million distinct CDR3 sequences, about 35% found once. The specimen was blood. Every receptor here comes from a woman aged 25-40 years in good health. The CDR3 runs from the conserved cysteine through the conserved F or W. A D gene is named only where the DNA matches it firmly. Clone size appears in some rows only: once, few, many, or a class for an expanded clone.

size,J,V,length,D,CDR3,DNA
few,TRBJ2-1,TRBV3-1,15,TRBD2,CASSGASGAYNEQFF,TGTGCCAGCTCGGGGGCTAGCGGGGCCTACAATGAGCAGTTCTTC
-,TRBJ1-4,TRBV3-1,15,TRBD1,CASSYTGQGNEKLFF,TGTGCCAGCAGCTACACAGGACAGGGAAATGAAAAACTGTTTTTT
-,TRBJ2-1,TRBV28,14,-,CASSFPTSYNEQFF,TGTGCCAGCAGTTTCCCGACTAGCTACAATGAGCAGTTCTTC
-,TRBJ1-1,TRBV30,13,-,CAWSGDRNTEAFF,TGTGCCTGGAGTGGTGATCGGAACACTGAAGCTTTCTTT
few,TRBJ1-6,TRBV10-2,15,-,CASSESYRDNLPLHF,TGCGCCAGCAGTGAGTCTTACAGGGACAATTTACCCCTCCACTTT
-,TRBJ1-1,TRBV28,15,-,CASSSPLAGTPEAFF,TGTGCCAGCAGTTCCCCCCTCGCAGGTACACCTGAAGCTTTCTTT
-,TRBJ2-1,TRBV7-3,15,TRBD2,CASSVLAGGPVEQFF,TGTGCCAGCAGCGTACTAGCGGGAGGGCCGGTTGAGCAGTTCTTC
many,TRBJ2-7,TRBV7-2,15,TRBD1,CASSSATGSLYEQYF,TGTGCCAGCAGCTCAGCGACAGGGTCCTTGTACGAGCAGTACTTC
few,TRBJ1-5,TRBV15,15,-,CATSRERISNQPQHF,TGTGCCACCAGCAGAGAACGGATTAGCAATCAGCCCCAGCATTTT
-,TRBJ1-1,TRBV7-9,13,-,CASSLVVWGEAFF,TGTGCCAGCAGCTTAGTCGTTTGGGGGGAAGCTTTCTTT
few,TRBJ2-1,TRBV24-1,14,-,CATFLGTSYNEQFF,TGTGCCACCTTCCTTGGGACTTCCTACAATGAGCAGTTCTTC
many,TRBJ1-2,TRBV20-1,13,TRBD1,CSASRTGDYGYTF,TGCAGTGCTTCGCGGACAGGGGACTATGGCTACACCTTC
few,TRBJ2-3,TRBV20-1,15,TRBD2,CSGAPGGFYTDTQYF,TGCAGTGGGGCCCCGGGGGGGTTTTATACAGATACGCAGTATTTT